This TCR beta chain was sequenced for a study of blood T cell repertoires in COVID-19. Study-level background: The United States, Italy and Spain supplied acute and convalescent COVID-19 samples.

This CDR3 spans 12 amino acids. V shed 7 bases, J shed 3 bases, and the junction held 2 bases outside the gene matches. Germline V gene sequence: CDR1 MGHDK, CDR2 SYGVNS. Using immunoSEQ multiplex PCR, the repertoire was profiled, and TCRdb retains in-frame clones only, with some absent. This table has under 200,000 clones, roughly nine tenths appearing once. This rearrangement joins TRBV25-1 to TRBJ2-7, with 8 nucleotides matching TRBD2. The receptor comes from a man aged 65 to 85 with active or convalescent COVID-19. Sequenced input: peripheral blood. Here the CDR3 reads CASTSGFYEQYF. The CDR3 nucleotides are TGTGCCAGCACTAGCGGGTTCTACGAGCAGTACTTC.